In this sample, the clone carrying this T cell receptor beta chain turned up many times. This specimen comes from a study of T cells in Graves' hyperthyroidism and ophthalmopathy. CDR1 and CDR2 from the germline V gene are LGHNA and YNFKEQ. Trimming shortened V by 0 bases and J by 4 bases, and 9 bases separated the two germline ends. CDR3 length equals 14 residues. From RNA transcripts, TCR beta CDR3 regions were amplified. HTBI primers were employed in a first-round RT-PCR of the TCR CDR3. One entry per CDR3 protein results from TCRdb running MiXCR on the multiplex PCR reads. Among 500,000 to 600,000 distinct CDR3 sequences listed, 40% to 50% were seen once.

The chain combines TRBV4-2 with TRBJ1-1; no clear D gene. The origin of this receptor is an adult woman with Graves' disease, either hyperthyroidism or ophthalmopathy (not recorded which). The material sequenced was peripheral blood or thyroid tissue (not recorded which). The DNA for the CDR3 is TGTGCCAGCAGCCAAGATACCCGATCCACTGAAGCTTTCTTT. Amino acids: CASSQDTRSTEAFF.